This T cell receptor beta chain was observed in a study of metastatic and nonmetastatic thyroid tumors. Study context: The comparison covered peripheral blood and tumor or nodule tissue in malignant and benign thyroid patients.

None of the patients had undergone any treatment ahead of thyroid surgery. Original analysis: The study took CDR3 differences across clinicopathological groups and made a distant-metastasis classifier for papillary thyroid cancer from them. TCRdb reassembled clones from the PCR reads with MiXCR. The V and J calls here are based on TCRdb, not the publication. The sample yields fewer than 15,000 clones, less than 15% seen once. Per the germline V gene, CDR1 is SGHAT and CDR2 is FQNNGV. V dropped 5 bases and J dropped 4 bases, with 24 bases sitting between them. The CDR3 spans 17 residues. Study findings and constraints: Significantly higher TCR beta diversity was reportedly seen in malignant thyroid tumors than benign nodules, in blood and tumor.

This clone has ten or more counts. Its antigen remains unidentified. The sequenced sample consisted of blood. J is TRBJ2-7 and V is TRBV11-2; D perhaps matches TRBD2 (7 bases). This TCR was sampled from a female donor with papillary thyroid cancer or a benign thyroid nodule (not recorded which). Some clones in this sample may be carry-over from other donors' samples. This CDR3 reads CASSADRRGLVGYEQYF. The CDR3 DNA sequence: TGTGCCAGCAGCGCCGACAGGAGAGGACTAGTCGGGTACGAGCAGTACTTC.